The source of this TCR beta chain is a study of neurological immune-mediated disorders. This clonotype was detected many times. Germline assignment: CDR1 DFQATT and CDR2 SNEGSKA (reference sequence). The CDR3 is 14 residues long. V was pared by 6 bases and J by 1 base, with 13 bases between. cDNA synthesis was performed by 5'RACE with 10-nucleotide random UMIs. Each CDR3 protein is one row after TCRdb ran MiXCR on the 5' RACE reads. The profile shows 50,000 to 70,000 distinct CDR3 sequences, roughly 13% of them singletons. Sequenced: PBMCs. This chain joins TRBV20-1 and TRBJ1-5, with TRBD1 as a possible D gene (5 bases). The clonotype was recovered from a woman aged 55-70 years with HTLV-1-associated myelopathy (HAM/TSP). Here the CDR3 DNA reads TGCAGTGCAAAACAAGGGGTGAGCAATCAGCCCCAGCATTTT. It codes for CSAKQGVSNQPQHF.